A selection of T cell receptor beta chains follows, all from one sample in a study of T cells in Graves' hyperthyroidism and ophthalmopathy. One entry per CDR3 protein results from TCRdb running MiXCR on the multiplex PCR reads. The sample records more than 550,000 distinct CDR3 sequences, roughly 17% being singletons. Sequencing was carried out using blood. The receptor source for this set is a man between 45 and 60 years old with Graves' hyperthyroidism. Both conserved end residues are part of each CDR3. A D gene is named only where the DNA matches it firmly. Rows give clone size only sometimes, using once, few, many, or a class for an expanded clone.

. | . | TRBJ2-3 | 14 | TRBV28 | TGTGCCAGCCACAATACAGCGTTCACAGATACGCAGTATTTT | CASHNTAFTDTQYF
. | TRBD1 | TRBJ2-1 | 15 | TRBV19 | TGTGCCACGATTGGGACAGGGAGGTCCTACAATGAGCAGTTCTTC | CATIGTGRSYNEQFF
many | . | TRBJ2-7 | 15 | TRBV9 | TGTGCCAGCAGCGTAGGCTCGAGCGGAGTGGACGAGCAGTACTTC | CASSVGSSGVDEQYF
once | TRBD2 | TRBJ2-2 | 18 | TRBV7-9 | TGTGCCAGCAGCTTCGGACTAGCGGGAGATGTATGGACCGGGGAGCTGTTTTTT | CASSFGLAGDVWTGELFF
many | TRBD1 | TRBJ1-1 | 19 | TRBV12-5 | TGTGCTAGTGGTACCGGTCGGACAGGGGAGCTTGGGACTCTGCCTGAAGCTTTCTTT | CASGTGRTGELGTLPEAFF
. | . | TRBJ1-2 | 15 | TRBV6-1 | TGTGCCAGCAGCCAAACTGTGGGGGGCGCGAATGGCTACACCTTC | CASSQTVGGANGYTF
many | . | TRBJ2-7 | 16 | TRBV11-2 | TGTGCCAGCAGCTCTCTCAGACCAGGGCTCTCCTACGAGCAGTACTTC | CASSSLRPGLSYEQYF
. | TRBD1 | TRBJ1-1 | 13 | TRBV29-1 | TGCAGCGCTAACTACAGGGGGAACACTGAAGCTTTCTTT | CSANYRGNTEAFF
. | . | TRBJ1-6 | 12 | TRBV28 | TGTGCCAGCAGGTCAGAGATTTCACCCCTCCACTTT | CASRSEISPLHF
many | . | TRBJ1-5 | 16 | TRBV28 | TGTGCCAGCAGTTTAATATCACCGCTTAGCAATCAGCCCCAGCATTTT | CASSLISPLSNQPQHF
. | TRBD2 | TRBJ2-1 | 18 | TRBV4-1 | TGCGCCAGCAGCCCTGTCATTCGGACAGCGGGAGGGGGCAATGAGCAGTTCTTC | CASSPVIRTAGGGNEQFF
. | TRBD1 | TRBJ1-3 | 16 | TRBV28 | TGTGCCAGCAACGGACAGGGGGCGCAGGATGGAAACACCATATATTTT | CASNGQGAQDGNTIYF
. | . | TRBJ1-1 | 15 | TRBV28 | TGTGCCAGCAGTTTTCAGGGGCGCGAGGTCCCTGAAGCTTTCTTT | CASSFQGREVPEAFF
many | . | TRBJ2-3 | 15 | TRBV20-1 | TGCAGTGCTAAGCCAGGATACCTTAGCACAGATACGCAGTATTTT | CSAKPGYLSTDTQYF
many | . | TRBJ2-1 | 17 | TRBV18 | TGTGCCAGCTCACCACGGGTGTCAGGGGCATCCTACAATGAGCAGTTCTTC | CASSPRVSGASYNEQFF
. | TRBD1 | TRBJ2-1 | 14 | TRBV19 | TGTGCCAGTAGTATGTCAGGGGGATACAATGAGCAGTTCTTC | CASSMSGGYNEQFF
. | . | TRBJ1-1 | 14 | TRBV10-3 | TGTGCCATCAGGGCGACAGACATGAACACTGAAGCTTTCTTT | CAIRATDMNTEAFF
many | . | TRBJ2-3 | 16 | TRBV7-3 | TGTGCCAGCAGCTTAACTCTCGGGGGAGAGGCAGATACGCAGTATTTT | CASSLTLGGEADTQYF
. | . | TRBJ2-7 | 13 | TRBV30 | TGTGCCTGGAGCTGGGGAGGCTCCTACGAGCAGTACTTC | CAWSWGGSYEQYF
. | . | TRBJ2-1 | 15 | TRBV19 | TGTGCCAGTAGTATTTTACAGGGAGGGTACAATGAGCAGTTCTTC | CASSILQGGYNEQFF
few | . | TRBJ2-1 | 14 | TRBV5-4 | TGTGCCAGCAGCTTGGAGGGGGGGCGTAATGAGCAGTTCTTC | CASSLEGGRNEQFF
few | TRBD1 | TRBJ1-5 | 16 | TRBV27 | TGTGCCAGCAGGGACAGGGGACTTAATAGCAATCAGCCCCAGCATTTT | CASRDRGLNSNQPQHF
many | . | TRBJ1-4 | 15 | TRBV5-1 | TGCGCCAGCAGCCCTGGTAGGGCGACTAATGAAAAACTGTTTTTT | CASSPGRATNEKLFF
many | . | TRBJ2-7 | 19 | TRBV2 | TGTGCCAGCAGTGGTCGGCAGGGACAGATTCTAGCGGTTACCTACGAGCAGTACTTC | CASSGRQGQILAVTYEQYF
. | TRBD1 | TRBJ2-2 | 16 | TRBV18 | TGTGCCAGCTCATCAAAGGACAGGGGAATCACCGGGGAGCTGTTTTTT | CASSSKDRGITGELFF
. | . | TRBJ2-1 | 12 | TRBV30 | TGTGCCTGGAGGGCTCAGGGACCCGAGCAGTTCTTC | CAWRAQGPEQFF
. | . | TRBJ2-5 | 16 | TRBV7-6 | TGTGCCAGCAGCTTAGGGCCCCTAAGGGGCCCTGGGACCCAGTACTTC | CASSLGPLRGPGTQYF
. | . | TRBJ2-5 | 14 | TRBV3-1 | TGTGCCAGCAGCCAAATTAGACAGAAAGAGACCCAGTACTTC | CASSQIRQKETQYF
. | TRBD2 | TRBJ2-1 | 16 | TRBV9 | TGTGCCAGCAGCGCCAGACTAGCGGGAGGGCCTCGTGAGCAGTTCTTC | CASSARLAGGPREQFF
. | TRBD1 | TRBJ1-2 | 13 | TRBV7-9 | TGTGCCAGCAGCTTCGACGACAGGGATGGCTACACCTTC | CASSFDDRDGYTF
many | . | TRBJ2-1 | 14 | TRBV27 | TGTGCCAGCAGTTTCGGTAGCTCCTACAATGAGCAGTTCTTC | CASSFGSSYNEQFF
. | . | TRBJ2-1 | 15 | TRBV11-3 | TGTGCCAGCAGTGGTGGGAGACTTCGGTACAATGAGCAGTGCTTC | CASSGGRLRYNEQCF
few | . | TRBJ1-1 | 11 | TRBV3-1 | TGTGCCAGCAGCAAAGACACTGAAGCTTTCTTT | CASSKDTEAFF
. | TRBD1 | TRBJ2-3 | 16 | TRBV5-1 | TGCGCCAGCAGCTTGGTATTGACAGGGACCACAGATACGCAGTATTTT | CASSLVLTGTTDTQYF
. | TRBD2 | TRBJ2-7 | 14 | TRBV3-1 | TGTGCCAGCAGCCCTCTAGCGGGAACCTACGAGCAGTACTTC | CASSPLAGTYEQYF
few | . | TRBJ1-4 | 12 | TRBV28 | TGTGCCAGCTGCGACGAGGTGGAAAAACTGTTTTTT | CASCDEVEKLFF
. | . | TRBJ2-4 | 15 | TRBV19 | TGTGCCAGTAGTCCACAGGACGGCCGTTGGAGCATTCAGTACTTC | CASSPQDGRWSIQYF
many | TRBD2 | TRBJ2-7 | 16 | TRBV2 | TGTGCCAGCAGCGGACAGCGGGAGCTACGGGTGGACGAGCAGTACTTC | CASSGQRELRVDEQYF
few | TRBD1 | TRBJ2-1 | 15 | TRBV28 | TGTGCCAGCAGTCCTGCCGGGACAGGGGGTAATGAGCAGTTCTTC | CASSPAGTGGNEQFF
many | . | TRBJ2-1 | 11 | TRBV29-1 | TGCAGCGTTTTCAGGGGCAATGAGCAGTTCTTC | CSVFRGNEQFF
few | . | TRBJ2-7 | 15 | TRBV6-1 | TGTGCCAGTAGCAGTGAGACAGGTCGCTCCTACGAGCAGTACTTC | CASSSETGRSYEQYF
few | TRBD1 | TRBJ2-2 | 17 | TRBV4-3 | TGCGCCAGCAGCCAAGAAGGGTGGACAGGGGGCACCGGGGAGCTGTTTTTT | CASSQEGWTGGTGELFF
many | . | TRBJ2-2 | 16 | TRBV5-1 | TGCGCCAGCAGCTTGGCAGGGGGAGCGGGCACCGGGGAGCTGTTTTTT | CASSLAGGAGTGELFF
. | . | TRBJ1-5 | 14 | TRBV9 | TGTGCCAGCAGCGGCCGGCAAGAAGATCAGCCCCAGCATTTT | CASSGRQEDQPQHF
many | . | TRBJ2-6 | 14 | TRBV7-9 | TGTGCCAGCCTTCGGGGATCTGGGGCCAACGTCCTGACTTTC | CASLRGSGANVLTF
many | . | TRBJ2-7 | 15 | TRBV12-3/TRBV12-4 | TGTGCCAGCAGCGAGGGGGGCAGGGGCCCTGGAGAGCAGTACTTC | CASSEGGRGPGEQYF